The 14 T cell receptor beta chains below all came from one sample that was sequenced in a study of cytomegalovirus exposure and HLA in healthy donors. The PCR was carried out with 60 Vbeta primers and 13 Jbeta primers. Method: immunoSEQ multiplex PCR; TCRdb's copy keeps in-frame clones and lacks some. This sample has about 190,000 clones, with approximately 84% found just once. The sample comprised PBMCs. The receptors originated from a man in his forties or fifties in good health and CMV-seronegative.

This clone is a singleton in its sample. The chain is built from TRBV27 and TRBJ1-5; D possibly corresponds to TRBD1 (5 bases). Trimming cost V 3 bases and J 0 bases, with 12 bases left between them. The germline CDR1 and CDR2 sequences are MNHEY and SMNVEV (reference sequence). The CDR3 is 16 amino acids. The DNA for the CDR3 is TGTGCCAGCAGTTTCGCGGCAGGGAATAGCAATCAGCCCCAGCATTTT. Amino acids: CASSFAAGNSNQPQHF.

The chain uses TRBV4-1 and TRBJ1-1; a possible D gene is TRBD1 (6 bases). CDR1 is MGHRA, CDR2 YSYEKL, per germline. The CDR3 is made up of 15 amino acids. Trimming left V 5 bases short and J 8 bases short, with 21 bases between. CDR3 in amino acids: CASSSGARGILEAFF. Written as DNA, the CDR3 is TGCGCCAGCAGCTCAGGGGCAAGGGGAATATTGGAAGCTTTCTTT.

The V call is TRBV6-7, the J call TRBJ2-7, with 10 bases identical to TRBD2. TRBV6-7 is known as an ORF, though its function is uncertain. CDR3 length: 15 amino acids. The V and J ends lost 6 bases and 3 bases, in that order; junction bases with no gene match: 8. Written as DNA, the CDR3 is TGTGCCAGCAGCCCTTTGCTAGCGGGGGACTACGAGCAGTACTTC. As protein: CASSPLLAGDYEQYF.

The chain couples TRBV5-1 to TRBJ2-5, with TRBD1 identical over 9 bases. The ends lost 4 bases at V and 4 bases at J; junction bases unmatched: 8. Germline CDR1 is SGHRS and CDR2 is YFSETQ. This CDR3 spans 15 amino acids. The CDR3 coding sequence is TGCGCCAGCAGCGGCACGGGACAGGGCTCAGAGACCCAGTACTTC. Translating gives CASSGTGQGSETQYF.

The chain recombines TRBV9 with TRBJ2-2; 10 positions match TRBD1. The CDR3 has 17 amino acids. J was trimmed by 7 bases and V by 0 bases; bases with no gene match: 9. Germline CDR1 SGDLS, CDR2 YYNGEE. The CDR3, as DNA: TGTGCCAGCAGCGTAGTACGGGACAGGGGTTCGGACGGGGAGCTGTTTTTT. It encodes CASSVVRDRGSDGELFF. Combining the CDR3 with reference TRBV9 and TRBJ2-2 gives the whole variable domain DSGVTQTPKHLITATGQRVTLRCSPRSGDLSVYWYQQSLDQGLQFLIQYYNGEERAKGNILERFSAQQFPDLHSELNLSSLELGDSALYFCASSVVRDRGSDGELFFGEGSRLTVL.

The chain carries TRBV5-1 and TRBJ2-1; 8 bases align to TRBD2. V lost 3 bases, J lost 4 bases, and 3 bases stayed unmatched. Looked up from germline, CDR1 is SGHRS and CDR2 is YFSETQ. The CDR3 length is 14 residues. The CDR3 reads CASSSSGGYNEQFF. The CDR3 nucleotides read TGCGCCAGCAGCTCAAGCGGGGGTTACAATGAGCAGTTCTTC.

This sequence joins TRBV2 and TRBJ2-1; D is unresolved. Germline CDR1 is SNHLY and CDR2 is FYNNEI. The V end lost 3 bases, the J end lost 10 bases, and 10 bases lay between the germline ends. This CDR3 comprises 12 residues. The CDR3 nucleotides are TGTGCCAGCAGTGACTTGACCAGGGAGCAGTTCTTC. Its protein is CASSDLTREQFF.

This chain joins TRBV11-2 and TRBJ2-5, with 7 bases fitting TRBD2. CDR3 length: 14 residues. Germline CDR1 is SGHAT and CDR2 is FQNNGV. Trimming cost V 7 bases and J 4 bases; bases outside gene matches: 9. CDR3 DNA sequence: TGTGCCAGCAACCTGGGGGGGATTCCAGAGACCCAGTACTTC. It is translated as CASNLGGIPETQYF.

Turning to this clone: The same CDR3 is also encoded by other DNA sequences in this sample. The CDR3 protein is CASSPGQPNTEAFF. For the CDR3, the DNA is TGTGCCAGCAGCCCCGGACAACCGAACACTGAAGCTTTCTTT. The V gene is TRBV28, the J gene TRBJ1-1, with a weak D call TRBD1 (5 bases). V lost 6 bases and J lost 1, with 12 bases in between. This CDR3 is built from 14 residues. The germline gives CDR1 MDHEN, CDR2 SYDVKM. Full variable domain (missing parts from reference TRBV28 and TRBJ1-1): DVKVTQSSRYLVKRTGEKVFLECVQDMDHENMFWYRQDPGLGLRLIYFSYDVKMKEKGDIPEGYSVSREKKERFSLILESASTNQTSMYLCASSPGQPNTEAFFGQGTRLTVV.

This clone has only a few counts. The chain joins TRBV9 to TRBJ2-3, with a tentative D call TRBD1 (6 bases). The CDR3 length is 13 residues. Between the trimmed V and J ends, which lost 3 bases and 7 bases, there was a span of 12 bases. CDR1 SGDLS and CDR2 YYNGEE come from the germline V gene. The CDR3 loop reads CASSEPQGYTQYF. DNA of the CDR3: TGTGCCAGCAGCGAACCACAGGGATATACGCAGTATTTT.

The rearrangement links TRBV2 to TRBJ1-5, with D maybe TRBD1 (5 bases). V shed 2 bases and J shed 2 bases, with 7 bases lying between them. The CDR3 length is 14 residues. Germline V CDR1 and CDR2: SNHLY, FYNNEI. The CDR3 loop is CASSEQGGNQPQHF. For the CDR3, the DNA is TGTGCCAGCAGTGAACAGGGCGGCAATCAGCCCCAGCATTTT.

The genes are TRBV7-9 and TRBJ2-7; possibly TRBD1 for D (5 bases). This CDR3 is 14 amino acids long. V was clipped by 0 bases and J by 3 bases, with 9 bases between them. Germline CDR1 is SEHNR and CDR2 is FQNEAQ (reference sequence). CDR3 loop: CASSLAGAGYEQYF. The CDR3 DNA reads as TGTGCCAGCAGCTTAGCAGGGGCCGGCTACGAGCAGTACTTC.

Note on this clone: This CDR3 is also generated by other DNA sequences in the sample. V is TRBV2 and J is TRBJ1-5; 7 bases agree with TRBD1. The CDR3 covers 13 residues. The germline V gene has CDR1 SNHLY and CDR2 FYNNEI. With 4 bases clipped from V and 5 bases from J, the junction kept 2 bases outside the gene matches. CDR3 region: CASSGTGDQPQHF. CDR3 nucleotides: TGTGCCAGCAGTGGGACAGGAGATCAGCCCCAGCATTTT. Full variable domain (outside the CDR3, taken from reference TRBV2 and TRBJ1-5): EPEVTQTPSHQVTQMGQEVILRCVPISNHLYFYWYRQILGQKVEFLVSFYNNEISEKSEIFDDQFSVERPDGSNFTLKIRSTKLEDSAMYFCASSGTGDQPQHFGDGTRLSIL.

This clone was observed a single time. This chain joins TRBV10-1 and TRBJ2-3; 8 positions agree with TRBD1. The J segment lost 5 bases and the V segment lost 2 bases, leaving 9 bases of the junction unmatched. Germline CDR1 is WNHNN and CDR2 is SYGVQD (reference sequence). The CDR3 runs to 16 residues. The CDR3 here is CASSEGARGRVDTQYF. The CDR3 coding sequence is TGCGCCAGCAGTGAGGGTGCCAGGGGGCGCGTAGATACGCAGTATTTT.